The present T cell receptor beta chain was sequenced within a study of T cells in Graves' hyperthyroidism and ophthalmopathy (dated by TCRdb to the late 2010s). Regarding the study in general: Peripheral blood samples were taken at initial diagnosis, before any treatment was given. Prospective prediction of ophthalmopathy was tested in an independent validation cohort consisting of 18 to 20 hyperthyroidism patients and approximately 16 patients who later progressed to ophthalmopathy. Thyroid tissue and blood T-cell repertoires from six Graves' hyperthyroidism patients were also compared in the study. TCR Vbeta CDR3 sequencing of 120 to 150 peripheral blood samples (approximately 44 ophthalmopathy, 75 hyperthyroidism and roughly 17 progressor patients) is reported in the paper. After blood sampling, hyperthyroidism patients were treated with methimazole at a starting dose of 30 mg daily, and ophthalmopathy patients were treated with high-dose intravenous methylprednisolone. The roughly 99 discovery patients were divided at random into training and test sets in a 7:3 ratio. To identify distinguishing TCR V-J signatures, a discovery cohort of 90 to 100 patients was used, comprising roughly 45 with Graves' ophthalmopathy and under 60 with stable Graves' hyperthyroidism.

The hyperthyroidism patients were between 18 and 65 years old and newly diagnosed, with a disease duration of less than 2 months. Patients with uncontrolled infections, other autoimmune diseases, pregnancy or lactation were excluded. Diagnoses relied on clinical symptoms, serum thyroxine and TRAb, thyroid ultrasound and orbital computed tomography. For progressor patients, blood was drawn at the first diagnosis of hyperthyroidism, before any ophthalmopathy symptoms had appeared. PBMCs were isolated from about 10 ml of fresh peripheral blood by Ficoll-Paque density gradient centrifugation. Progressor patients were first diagnosed with Graves' hyperthyroidism and then developed ophthalmopathy during follow-up. Total RNA was extracted with Trizol reagent, and quality was checked on an Agilent 2100 Bioanalyzer. This clonotype was counted ten times or more. The target of this receptor is not known. Base qualities are not at hand, and no much larger clone is one base apart.

The CDR3 runs 16 amino acids, cysteine and phenylalanine included. The sequence is cut down to CDR3 DNA, 48 bases in frame from base 1. Trimming costs V 4 bases and J 4 bases, and their ends lie 19 bases apart. The germline V gene gives CDR1 as MDHEN and CDR2 as SYDVKM. The TCR beta CDR3 regions were amplified from RNA transcripts. A first-round RT-PCR of the TCR CDR3 used the HTBI primer set with the Qiagen OneStep RT-PCR kit. A second multiplex PCR round built the libraries, followed by size selection and purification. Paired-end sequencing of the libraries was performed with 100 bp reads on an Illumina HiSeq2000. In the source study's methods: SOAPnuke was used to process the raw data, throwing out any read that contained adapters or uncalled bases, had a mean Phred below 15, or lacked an exact constant-primer or identifier match. High-quality paired reads were merged using COPE v1.2.5, and each unique nucleotide sequence was defined as a clonotype. MiTCR v1.1 was used to align clonotypes to the IMGT TRBV, TRBD and TRBJ reference segments. The analysis included only V-J combinations with a frequency above 0.0001, which together covered 99% to 99.2% of the repertoires. A TCS score was defined as the ratio between F50 (clonal expansion) and ExV (chaos), using BLOSUM62-based TCRdist between CDR3 peptides within each V-J. Welch's t-statistics and random forest reduced approximately 520 V-J features to some 14, which were used in a naive Bayes classifier (R e1071). TCRdb's own reprocessing of the public reads used fastp at Q25 and MiXCR and kept productive beta chains. Every entry covers one CDR3 protein and lists the most common genes and DNA from its rows. These V and J calls originate from TCRdb's pipeline instead of the authors' own analysis. This sample holds under 350,000 distinct CDR3 sequences; about 14% were observed only once. Roughly 7.5% of the sample rests with the top ten.

Summary of the overall study and its limitations: Most expanded thyroid clonotypes (frequency above 0.001) were also found in blood, which suggests that blood repertoires may mirror thyroid immune responses. No statistical method was used to set the sample size in advance, and investigators knew the group allocation. In cross-validation, a model built on a 13 V-J signature told ophthalmopathy apart from stable hyperthyroidism with approximately 90% sensitivity and approximately 81% specificity, and in testing the same model reached 80%/75%. In validation, the model predicted progression to ophthalmopathy a median of roughly six months before onset, with about 64% sensitivity and nearly 75% specificity.

Sequenced material: blood. This chain is built from TRBV28 and TRBJ1-2; perhaps TRBD1 is the D gene, with 5 bases matching. The origin of this receptor is a young woman with Graves' hyperthyroidism that later progressed to Graves' ophthalmopathy. The nucleotide sequence reads as follows: TGTGCCAGCAGTTCCCAGGACAAGACTTACCTCTATGGCTACACCTTC. Its product reads: CASSSQDKTYLYGYTF.